One and the same sample provided the 22 T cell receptor beta chains below, sequenced in a study of post-analysis software for immune sequencing data. Antigen specificity for these receptors is unknown. Prepared TCR beta cDNA libraries contained unique molecular identifiers. TCRdb redid the calling of the PCR reads with MiXCR, one entry per CDR3 protein. The sample consists of a few hundred thousand distinct CDR3 sequences, roughly 36% of them appearing once. Study-level findings and limits: Patients used roughly five TRBV segments, including TRBV5-6, TRBV5-1 and TRBV20-1, more often than controls.

Sequencing used blood. These TCRs come from a girl aged 5 to 17 with multiple sclerosis.

This chain links TRBV15 with TRBJ1-5, with 7 bases that match TRBD1. CDR1 is LNHNV and CDR2 is YYDKDF in the germline V gene (reference sequence). The CDR3 length is 16 residues. The junction had 5 bases not matched to a gene; V was cut back by 3 bases and J by 0 bases. The CDR3 DNA reads as TGTGCCACCAGCAGGGACAGGAGCCCTAGCAATCAGCCCCAGCATTTT. Its translation: CATSRDRSPSNQPQHF.

About this clonotype: A read error may account for a junction end that differs from germline. The chain couples TRBV20-1 to TRBJ2-3; D unresolved. The CDR3 is 15 residues long. Germline V gene data show CDR1 as DFQATT and CDR2 as SNEGSKA (reference sequence). This CDR3 is CSASVYLQGTDAQYF. The CDR3 DNA is TGCAGTGCTAGTGTATACCTCCAAGGCACAGATGCGCAGTATTTT.

V usage is TRBV4-1 and J usage is TRBJ2-2, with 10 nucleotides matching TRBD2. This CDR3 is built from 18 residues. V lost 2 bases to trimming and J lost 4 bases; unmatched junction nucleotides: 10. Per the germline V gene, CDR1 is MGHRA and CDR2 is YSYEKL. CDR3 nucleotides: TGCGCCAGCAGCCAACCGAGAATAATAGCGGGGGGCACCGGGGAGCTGTTTTTT. Translated, it gives CASSQPRIIAGGTGELFF.

The rearrangement uses TRBV16 and TRBJ1-2, with D unresolved. The germline gives CDR1 KGHSY, CDR2 FQNENV. V was pared by 0 bases and J by 3 bases, with 8 bases between. This CDR3 is built from 14 residues. The CDR3 loop reads CASSQSVGDYGYTF. The CDR3 DNA reads as TGTGCCAGCAGCCAATCAGTGGGAGACTATGGCTACACCTTC. Based on the CDR3 plus reference TRBV16 and TRBJ1-2, the full variable domain is GEEVAQTPKHLVRGEGQKAKLYCAPIKGHSYVFWYQQVLKNEFKFLISFQNENVFDETGMPKERFSAKCLPNSPCSLEIQATKLEDSAVYFCASSQSVGDYGYTFGSGTRLTVV.

The chain has TRBV4-1 and TRBJ2-2; TRBD1 is a possible D gene (7 bases). Trimming took 5 bases from V and 5 from J, leaving 15 bases between them. Germline loops: CDR1 MGHRA, CDR2 YSYEKL. This CDR3 region has 15 residues. CDR3 nucleotides: TGCGCCAGCAGCGCCCCAGGGGGGCGGACCGGGGAGCTGTTTTTT. Amino acid sequence: CASSAPGGRTGELFF.

V gene TRBV12-3 or TRBV12-4 combines with J gene TRBJ2-3; 10 bases match TRBD2. The CDR3 has 16 amino acids. V shed 4 bases and J 2 bases; nucleotides not matched to a gene: 6. The CDR3 loop is CASSSGLARVTDTQYF. The CDR3, as DNA: TGTGCCAGCAGTTCGGGACTAGCGAGGGTCACAGATACGCAGTATTTT.

The chain recombines TRBV5-1 with TRBJ2-7, with D possibly matching TRBD2 (5 bases). Trimming took off 5 bases at V and 2 bases at J, with 23 bases between the two ends. This CDR3 spans 17 amino acids. CDR1 is SGHRS, CDR2 YFSETQ, per germline. The CDR3 protein is CASSNLGSSFATYEQYF. The CDR3 region has the DNA TGCGCCAGCAGTAACTTGGGATCTAGCTTTGCTACCTACGAGCAGTACTTC.

The rearrangement joins TRBV5-1 to TRBJ2-1; weak D call: TRBD1 (7 bases). This CDR3 comprises 16 residues. V lost 0 bases to trimming and J lost 6 bases, with 16 bases between them. Per germline, CDR1 SGHRS and CDR2 YFSETQ. DNA of the CDR3: TGCGCCAGCAGCTTGGTGGGGTCAGGGGGGATCAATGAGCAGTTCTTC. Amino acid sequence: CASSLVGSGGINEQFF.

The J gene is TRBJ1-2, the V gene TRBV29-1; D gene uncertain. CDR1 is SQVTM, CDR2 ANQGSEA, per germline. CDR3 length equals 14 residues. Trimming left V 0 bases short and J 6 bases short, with 14 bases between. CDR3 in DNA: TGCAGCGTTGAAGATTTCACGGGGATGGATGGCTACACCTTC. This codes for CSVEDFTGMDGYTF.

This clonotype was recorded at least ten times. The gene calls are TRBV20-1 and TRBJ2-3; D tentatively reads TRBD1 or TRBD2 (5 bases each). This CDR3 is built from 14 residues. V was cut by 3 bases and J by 1 base, with 11 bases left in between. Germline CDR1 reads DFQATT; CDR2 reads SNEGSKA (reference sequence). The CDR3 region has the DNA TGCAGTGCTAGTCGTCAGGGACGCACAGATACGCAGTATTTT. This sequence encodes CSASRQGRTDTQYF.

V is TRBV20-1 and J is TRBJ2-1; unclear D gene. CDR3 length equals 12 residues. V was pared by 3 bases and J by 6 bases, with 9 bases between. The germline V gene encodes CDR1 DFQATT and CDR2 SNEGSKA (reference sequence). The CDR3 DNA sequence: TGCAGTGCTAGTGAGGCTAGCAATGAGCAGTTCTTC. This sequence encodes CSASEASNEQFF.

Concerning this clonotype: A read error is possible here, since a much larger clone lies one base away. The DNA for the CDR3 is TGTGCCAGCAGCTATAGCGGGGGGCTTTCCTCCTACGAGCGGTACTTC. Translated: CASSYSGGLSSYERYF. The gene calls are TRBV12-3 or TRBV12-4 and TRBJ2-7; TRBD2 aligns across 10 bases. The CDR3 totals 16 residues.

This clonotype appeared a few times. This chain joins TRBV5-1 and TRBJ1-2; D perhaps matches TRBD1 (5 bases). V was clipped by 4 bases and J by 4 bases, with 14 bases between them. The CDR3 loop spans 14 amino acids. The germline CDR1 and CDR2 sequences are SGHRS and YFSETQ. CDR3 DNA sequence: TGCGCCAGCAGCGCATCGACAGCGGTCTATGGCTACACCTTC. Protein sequence: CASSASTAVYGYTF.

The J gene is TRBJ1-1, the V gene TRBV2; D gene uncertain. V lost 7 bases, J lost 11 bases, and 17 bases lay in between. The CDR3 extends over 12 amino acids. Looked up from germline, CDR1 is SNHLY and CDR2 is FYNNEI. CDR3 amino acids: CASTGDGPGAFF. As DNA, the CDR3 is TGTGCCAGCACCGGCGACGGCCCCGGTGCTTTCTTT.

The sample holds a few counts of this clonotype. This chain joins TRBV12-3 or TRBV12-4 and TRBJ1-6, with D possibly TRBD1 on 6 matching bases. Trimming took off 3 bases at V and 7 bases at J, with 10 bases between the two ends. The CDR3 consists of 14 residues. In DNA form, the CDR3 reads TGTGCCAGCAGTTTCGGGGGGCTCAATTCACCCCTCCACTTT. Translated: CASSFGGLNSPLHF.

This clonotype has more than one count but fewer than ten. The V and J genes are TRBV4-1 and TRBJ2-1; 9 bases fit TRBD2. The trim removed 4 bases at V and 7 bases at J, leaving 11 bases unmatched. Looked up from germline, CDR1 is MGHRA and CDR2 is YSYEKL. The CDR3 runs to 16 residues. The CDR3 DNA follows: TGCGCCAGCAGCCCCCTGTCGGCGGGGGGGCTTAATGAGCAGTTCTTC. This codes for CASSPLSAGGLNEQFF.

The table lists this clonotype with a few counts. The chain recombines TRBV4-1 with TRBJ2-7; D possibly corresponds to TRBD1 (5 bases). The CDR3 length is 14 residues. V was clipped by 0 bases and J by 6 bases, with 12 bases between them. Germline values: CDR1 MGHRA, CDR2 YSYEKL. CDR3 in DNA: TGCGCCAGCAGCCAAGACCAGGGTTTGTCCGAGCAGTACTTC. Protein product: CASSQDQGLSEQYF.

The chain carries TRBV3-1 and TRBJ1-2; D is undetermined. The CDR3 is 15 residues long. Germline lookup yields CDR1 LGHDT and CDR2 YNNKEL (reference sequence). Trimming left V 4 bases short and J 0 bases short, with 12 bases between. The CDR3, as DNA: TGTGCCAGCAGCCCCCCCCAGATCACTAACTATGGCTACACCTTC. Protein product: CASSPPQITNYGYTF. The full variable domain, in which reference TRBV3-1 and TRBJ1-2 provide the parts outside the CDR3, is DTAVSQTPKYLVTQMGNDKSIKCEQNLGHDTMYWYKQDSKKFLKIMFSYNNKELIINETVPNRFSPKSPDKAHLNLHINSLELGDSAVYFCASSPPQITNYGYTFGSGTRLTVV.

Only a few counts were recorded for this clonotype. The chain links TRBV7-9 to TRBJ1-2, with a weak D call TRBD1 (6 bases). The CDR3 is made up of 13 amino acids. V lost 5 bases and J lost 4, with 11 bases in between. Germline V gene sequence: CDR1 SEHNR, CDR2 FQNEAQ (reference sequence). The CDR3 DNA follows: TGTGCCAGCAGCCGGGACACCCGCTATGGCTACACCTTC. Translation: CASSRDTRYGYTF.

The J gene is TRBJ2-7, the V gene TRBV7-2; no definite D call. Near its end, the DNA agrees better with TRBJ2-5, so the J call may be wrong. The germline CDR1 and CDR2 sequences are SGHTA and FQGNSA. The CDR3 totals 13 residues. Here the CDR3 DNA reads TGTGCCAGCAGCTTCCCCAGCATTCAGACCCAGTACTTC. Translated, it gives CASSFPSIQTQYF.

J is TRBJ2-5 and V is TRBV7-9, with TRBD2 matching 7 bases. Trimming removed 7 bases from V and 3 bases from J; junction bases left unmatched: 20. The CDR3 contains 18 residues. Germline V gene sequence: CDR1 SEHNR, CDR2 FQNEAQ (reference sequence). CDR3 sequence: CASNRETSTSPRKETQYF. The CDR3 nucleotides read TGTGCCAGCAACCGAGAGACTAGCACCTCACCCAGGAAAGAGACCCAGTACTTC.

This clonotype came up a few times. The rearrangement joins TRBV20-1 to TRBJ1-4; D possibly corresponds to TRBD1 (5 bases). This CDR3 is 13 amino acids long. Trimming removed 6 bases from V and 8 bases from J, with 16 bases in between. Germline V gene data show CDR1 as DFQATT and CDR2 as SNEGSKA (reference sequence). CDR3 residues: CSAPGGWGEKLFF. In DNA form, the CDR3 reads TGCAGTGCCCCCGGCGGGTGGGGCGAAAAACTGTTTTTT.